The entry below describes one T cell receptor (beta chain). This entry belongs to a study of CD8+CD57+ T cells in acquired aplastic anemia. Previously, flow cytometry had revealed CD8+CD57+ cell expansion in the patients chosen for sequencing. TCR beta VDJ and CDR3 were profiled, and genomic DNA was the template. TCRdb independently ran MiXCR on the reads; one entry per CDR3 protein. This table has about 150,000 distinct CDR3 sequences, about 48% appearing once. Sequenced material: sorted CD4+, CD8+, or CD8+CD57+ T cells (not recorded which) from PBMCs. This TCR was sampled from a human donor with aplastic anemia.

CDR3 coding DNA: TGCAGTGCTAGCGGTAGGTCCGATGATCAGCCCCAGCATTTT. It translates to CSASGRSDDQPQHF. V usage is TRBV20-1 and J usage is TRBJ1-5, with D unclear. The CDR3 spans 14 residues. V shed 3 bases and J shed 5 bases, with 14 bases lying between them. Looked up from germline, CDR1 is DFQATT and CDR2 is SNEGSKA (reference sequence).